Sequencing of this T cell receptor (beta chain) was carried out in a study of CD8+ T cells in alopecia areata. The treatment denotes: oral pan-JAK inhibitor, 5-10 mg twice daily. This clone was counted only a few times. This CDR3 spans 14 amino acids. Germline loops: CDR1 LNHDA, CDR2 SQIVND (reference sequence). V was pared by 0 bases and J by 4 bases, with 9 bases between. Reverse transcription of extracted RNA yielded cDNA, which provided the sequencing template. The method was immunoSEQ multiplex PCR; TCRdb's version includes in-frame clones alone and lacks a portion of them. The sample lists 200,000 to 250,000 clones, around two fifths occurring once.

V usage is TRBV19 and J usage is TRBJ1-1, with D tentatively TRBD1 (5 bases). This sequence originates from a human donor with alopecia areata. The material was CD4+ T cells sorted from blood, obtained at approximately week 30, from a patient treated with tofacitinib. The CDR3 here is CASSIDRGGTEAFF. In DNA form, the CDR3 reads TGTGCCAGTAGTATAGATCGTGGGGGCACTGAAGCTTTCTTT.